This entry lists 5 T cell receptor beta chains sequenced from one sample in a study of graft-versus-host responses after intestinal transplantation. Libraries were prepared by immunoSEQ multiplex PCR; TCRdb keeps only in-frame clonotypes and omits some of them. The sample includes fewer than 70,000 clones, around nine tenths of them seen just once. Sequenced material: bone marrow, taken around 730 days after intestinal transplantation. All receptors derive from a human patient who received an intestinal transplant, so some T cells may come from the graft donor.

The V call is TRBV2, the J call TRBJ2-2, with 12 bases that match TRBD2. Germline assignment: CDR1 SNHLY and CDR2 FYNNEI. The CDR3 covers 17 residues. Germline trimming cut 8 bases from V and 4 bases from J; bases unmatched to any gene: 11. CDR3 in amino acids: CASLGTRLAGATGELFF. CDR3 DNA sequence: TGTGCCAGCCTCGGGACCAGACTAGCGGGGGCCACCGGGGAGCTGTTTTTT.

The chain carries TRBV4-1 and TRBJ2-7; D may correspond to TRBD1 or TRBD2 (5 bases each). Germline assignment: CDR1 MGHRA and CDR2 YSYEKL. The length of the CDR3 is 15 residues. Between the trimmed V and J ends, which lost 0 bases and 3 bases, there was a span of 12 bases. This CDR3 is CASSQEGDADYEQYF. In DNA form, the CDR3 reads TGCGCCAGCAGCCAAGAAGGGGACGCTGACTACGAGCAGTACTTC.

The chain carries TRBV27 and TRBJ2-7, with D perhaps matching TRBD2 (5 bases). CDR3 length: 15 amino acids. Germline values: CDR1 MNHEY, CDR2 SMNVEV (reference sequence). Trimming took 5 bases from V and 3 from J, leaving 17 bases between them. The CDR3 reads CASSPNSLVLYEQYF. The CDR3, as DNA: TGTGCCAGCAGTCCGAATTCACTAGTTCTCTACGAGCAGTACTTC.

The chain joins TRBV10-1 to TRBJ2-5; D gene uncertain. The V gene's germline CDR1 is WNHNN and CDR2 SYGVQD (reference sequence). V lost 3 bases, J lost 3 bases, and 11 bases lay in between. CDR3 length equals 14 residues. This CDR3 reads CASSEGGREETQYF. CDR3 sequence (DNA): TGCGCCAGCAGTGAAGGCGGCAGAGAAGAGACCCAGTACTTC.

The CDR3 bases are TGCGCCAGCAGCCAAGGCCAGCTCGGGACGGTGAACACTGAAGCTTTCTTT. Its protein is CASSQGQLGTVNTEAFF. The gene calls are TRBV4-1 and TRBJ1-1; the D gene is possibly TRBD1 (5 bases). CDR1 and CDR2 (germline): MGHRA, YSYEKL. V gave up 1 base and J gave up 0 bases, with 15 bases separating them. This CDR3 has 17 amino acids.